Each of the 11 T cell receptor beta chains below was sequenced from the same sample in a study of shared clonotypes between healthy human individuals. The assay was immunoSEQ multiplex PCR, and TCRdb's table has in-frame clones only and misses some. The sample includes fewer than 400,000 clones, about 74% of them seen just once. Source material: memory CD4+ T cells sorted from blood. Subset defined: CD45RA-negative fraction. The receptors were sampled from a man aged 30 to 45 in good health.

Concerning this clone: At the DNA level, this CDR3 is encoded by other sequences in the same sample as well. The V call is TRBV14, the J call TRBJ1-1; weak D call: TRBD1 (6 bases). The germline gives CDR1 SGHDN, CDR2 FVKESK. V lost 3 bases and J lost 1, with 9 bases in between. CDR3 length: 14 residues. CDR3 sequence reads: CASSHRGRNTEAFF. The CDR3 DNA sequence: TGTGCCAGCAGCCACAGGGGTCGGAACACTGAAGCTTTCTTT.

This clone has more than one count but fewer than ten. DNA for the CDR3: TGTGCCAGCAGTTCCCATGGGGGGAGCGAGCAGTACTTC. Amino acids: CASSSHGGSEQYF. V usage is TRBV28 and J usage is TRBJ2-7, with TRBD2 as a possible D gene (6 bases). The CDR3 extends over 13 amino acids. Germline loops: CDR1 MDHEN, CDR2 SYDVKM. The germline V and J ends were trimmed by 4 bases and 6 bases, with 13 bases remaining between them.

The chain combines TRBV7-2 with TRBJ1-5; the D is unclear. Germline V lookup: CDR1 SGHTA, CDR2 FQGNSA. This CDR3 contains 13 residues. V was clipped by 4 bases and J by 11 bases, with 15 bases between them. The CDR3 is CASSSAHSSAQHF. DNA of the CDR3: TGTGCCAGCAGCTCCGCCCATTCATCGGCCCAGCATTTT.

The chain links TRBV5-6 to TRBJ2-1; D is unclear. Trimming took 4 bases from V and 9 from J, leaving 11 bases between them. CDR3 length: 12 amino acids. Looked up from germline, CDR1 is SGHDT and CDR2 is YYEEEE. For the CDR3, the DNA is TGTGCCAGCAGCCCCGACCGATTTGAGCAGTTCTTC. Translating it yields CASSPDRFEQFF. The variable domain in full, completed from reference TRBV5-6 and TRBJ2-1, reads DAGVTQSPTHLIKTRGQQVTLRCSPKSGHDTVSWYQQALGQGPQFIFQYYEEEERQRGNFPDRFSGHQFPNYSSELNVNALLLGDSALYLCASSPDRFEQFFGPGTRLTVL.

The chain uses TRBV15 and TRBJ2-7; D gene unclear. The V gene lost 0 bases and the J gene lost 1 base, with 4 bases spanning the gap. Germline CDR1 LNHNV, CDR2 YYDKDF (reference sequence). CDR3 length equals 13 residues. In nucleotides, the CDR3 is TGTGCCACCAGCAGAGATCAATCCTACGAGCAGTACTTC. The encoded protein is CATSRDQSYEQYF.

The chain's CDR3 is CASSEWTSRLFNEQFF. CDR3 in DNA: TGTGCCAGCAGTGAGTGGACTAGCCGTTTGTTCAATGAGCAGTTCTTC. V is TRBV2 and J is TRBJ2-1; 8 bases line up with TRBD2. The germline V gene has CDR1 SNHLY and CDR2 FYNNEI. Trimming at V came to 3 bases and at J to 6 bases, leaving 10 bases not matched to a gene. This CDR3 has 16 residues.

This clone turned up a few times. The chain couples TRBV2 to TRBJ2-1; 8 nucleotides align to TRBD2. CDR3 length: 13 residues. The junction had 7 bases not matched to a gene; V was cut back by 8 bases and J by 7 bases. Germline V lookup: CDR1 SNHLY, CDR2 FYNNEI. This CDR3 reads CASVSGRSNEQFF. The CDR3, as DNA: TGTGCCAGCGTAAGCGGGAGATCGAATGAGCAGTTCTTC.

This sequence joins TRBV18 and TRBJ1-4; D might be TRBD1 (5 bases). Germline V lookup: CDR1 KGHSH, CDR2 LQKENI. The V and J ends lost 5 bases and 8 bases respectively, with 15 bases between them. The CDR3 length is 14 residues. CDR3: CASSSPGDAEKLFF. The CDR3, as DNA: TGTGCCAGCTCATCTCCGGGGGACGCAGAAAAACTGTTTTTT. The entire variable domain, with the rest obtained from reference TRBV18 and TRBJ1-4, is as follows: NAGVMQNPRHLVRRRGQEARLRCSPMKGHSHVYWYRQLPEEGLKFMVYLQKENIIDESGMPKERFSAEFPKEGPSILRIQQVVRGDSAAYFCASSSPGDAEKLFFGSGTQLSVL.

CDR3 region: CASSQDLFYGYTF. The CDR3 nucleotides read TGTGCCAGCAGCCAAGATTTATTTTATGGCTACACCTTC. This chain connects TRBV4-2 to TRBJ1-2; D not resolved. The length of the CDR3 is 13 residues. Germline V CDR1 and CDR2: LGHNA, YNFKEQ. V was shortened by 0 bases and J by 5 bases, with 7 bases between the two germline ends.

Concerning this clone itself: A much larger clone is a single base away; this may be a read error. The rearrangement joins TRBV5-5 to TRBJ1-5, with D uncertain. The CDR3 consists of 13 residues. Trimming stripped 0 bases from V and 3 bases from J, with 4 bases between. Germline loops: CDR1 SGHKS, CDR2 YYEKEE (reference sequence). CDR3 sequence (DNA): TGTGCCAGCAGCTTGGACCCCAATCAGCCCCAGCATTTT. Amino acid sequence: CASSLDPNQPQHF.

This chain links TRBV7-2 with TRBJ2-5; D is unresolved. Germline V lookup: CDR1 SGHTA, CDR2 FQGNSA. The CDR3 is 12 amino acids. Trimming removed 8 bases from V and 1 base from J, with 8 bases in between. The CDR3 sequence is CASGWGQETQYF. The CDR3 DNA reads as TGTGCCAGCGGTTGGGGCCAAGAGACCCAGTACTTC.